This entry concerns a single T cell receptor beta chain. Its matching antigen is unknown. The TCR beta CDR3 regions underwent amplification using RNA transcripts as the source. Using the HTBI primer set, a first-round RT-PCR was run on the TCR CDR3. Using its own MiXCR run on the multiplex PCR reads, TCRdb lists one record per CDR3 protein. The sample holds about 570,000 distinct CDR3 sequences; 40% to 55% are singletons and the top ten take roughly 19%. This sample stems from a study of T cells in Graves' hyperthyroidism and ophthalmopathy. General study results and limits: Blood shared most expanded thyroid clonotypes above 0.001. Ophthalmopathy stood apart from stable hyperthyroidism in a 13 V-J model.

Researchers barred patients who had uncontrolled infection, other autoimmune disease, pregnancy or lactation. On the basis of clinical symptoms, serum thyroxine and TRAb, thyroid ultrasound and orbital computed tomography, diagnoses were made. This CDR3 comprises 14 residues. Trimming removed 8 bases from V and 5 bases from J, with 18 bases in between. Germline-derived CDR1 and CDR2 are ENHRY and SYGVKD. This receptor was identified in an adult woman with Graves' disease, either hyperthyroidism or ophthalmopathy (not recorded which). V usage is TRBV10-3 and J usage is TRBJ1-2; maybe TRBD1 (5 bases). The sequencing sample was made of peripheral blood or thyroid tissue (not recorded which). As DNA, the CDR3 is TGTGCCATCGATTCGGCGGGGGTAGGATATGGCTACACCTTC. It translates to CAIDSAGVGYGYTF.